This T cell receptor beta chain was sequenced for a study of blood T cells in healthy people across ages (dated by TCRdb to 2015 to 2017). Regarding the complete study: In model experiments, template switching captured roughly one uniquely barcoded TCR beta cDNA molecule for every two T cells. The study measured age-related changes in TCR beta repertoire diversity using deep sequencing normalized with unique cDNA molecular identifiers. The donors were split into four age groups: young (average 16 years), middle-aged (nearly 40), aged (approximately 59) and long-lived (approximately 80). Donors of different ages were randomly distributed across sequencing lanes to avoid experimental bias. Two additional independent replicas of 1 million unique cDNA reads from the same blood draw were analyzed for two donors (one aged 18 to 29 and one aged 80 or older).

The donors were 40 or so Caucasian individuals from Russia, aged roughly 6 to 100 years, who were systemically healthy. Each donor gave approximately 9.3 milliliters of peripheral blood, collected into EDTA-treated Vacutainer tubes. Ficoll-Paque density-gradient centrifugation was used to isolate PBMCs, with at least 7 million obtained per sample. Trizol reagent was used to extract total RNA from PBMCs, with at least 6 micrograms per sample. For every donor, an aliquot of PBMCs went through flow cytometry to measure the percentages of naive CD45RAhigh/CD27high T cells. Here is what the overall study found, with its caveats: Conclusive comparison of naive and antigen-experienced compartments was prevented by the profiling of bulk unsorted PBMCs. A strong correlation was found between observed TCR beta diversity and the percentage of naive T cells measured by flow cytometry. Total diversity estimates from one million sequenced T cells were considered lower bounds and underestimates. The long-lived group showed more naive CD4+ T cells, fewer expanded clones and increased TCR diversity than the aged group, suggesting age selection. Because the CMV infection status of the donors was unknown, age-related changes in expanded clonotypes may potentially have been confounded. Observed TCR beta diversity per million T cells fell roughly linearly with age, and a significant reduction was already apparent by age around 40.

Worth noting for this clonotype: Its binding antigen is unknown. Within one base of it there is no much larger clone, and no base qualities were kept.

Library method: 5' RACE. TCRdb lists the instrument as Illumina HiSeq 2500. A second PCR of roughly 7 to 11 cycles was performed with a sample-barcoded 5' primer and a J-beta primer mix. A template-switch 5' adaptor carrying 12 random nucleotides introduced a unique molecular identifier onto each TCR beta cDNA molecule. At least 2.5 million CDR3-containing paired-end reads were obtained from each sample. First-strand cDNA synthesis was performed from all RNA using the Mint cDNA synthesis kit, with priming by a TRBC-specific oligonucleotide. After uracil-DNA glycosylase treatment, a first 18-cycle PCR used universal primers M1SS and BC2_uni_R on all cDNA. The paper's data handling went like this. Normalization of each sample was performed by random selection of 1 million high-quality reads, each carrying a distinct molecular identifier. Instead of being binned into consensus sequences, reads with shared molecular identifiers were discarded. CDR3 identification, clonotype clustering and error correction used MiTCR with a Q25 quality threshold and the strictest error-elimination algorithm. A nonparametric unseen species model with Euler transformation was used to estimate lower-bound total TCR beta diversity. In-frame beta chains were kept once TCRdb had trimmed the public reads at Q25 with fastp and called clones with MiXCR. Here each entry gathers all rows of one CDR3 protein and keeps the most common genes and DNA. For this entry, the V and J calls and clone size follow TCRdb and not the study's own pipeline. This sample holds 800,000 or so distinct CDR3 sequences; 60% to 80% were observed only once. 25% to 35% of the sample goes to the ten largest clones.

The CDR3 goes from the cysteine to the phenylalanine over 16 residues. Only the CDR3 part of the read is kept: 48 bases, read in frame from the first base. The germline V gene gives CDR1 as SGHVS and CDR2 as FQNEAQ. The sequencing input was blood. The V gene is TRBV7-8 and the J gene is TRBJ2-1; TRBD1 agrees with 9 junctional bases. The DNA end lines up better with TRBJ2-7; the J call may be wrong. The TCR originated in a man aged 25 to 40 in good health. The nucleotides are TGTGCCAGCAGCTTATCCGGGACAGGGACTTACAATGAGCAGTACTTC. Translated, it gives CASSLSGTGTYNEQYF.